The 25 T cell receptor beta chains below come from one sample, sequenced in a study of follicular helper T cells after annual influenza vaccination. Only in-frame clones appear in the TCRdb table, and some are missing; sequencing was by immunoSEQ multiplex PCR. The sample holds about 15,000 clones, roughly 80% seen once. Time point: 2014-2015 season, 7 days after vaccination. The sample was CXCR5+ CD38- circulating T follicular helper cells from blood, taken 7 days after influenza vaccination. This sample's subset: circulating Tfh, non-naive CD4+CXCR5+PD-1+ (ICOS+CD38+ or ICOS-CD38-). Receptors were obtained from an adult who received the influenza vaccine.

The V gene is TRBV19, the J gene TRBJ2-1; 10 bases align to TRBD2. The germline gives CDR1 LNHDA, CDR2 SQIVND (reference sequence). V lost 6 bases and J lost 9; bases outside the gene matches: 8. This CDR3 has 14 amino acids. Written as DNA, the CDR3 is TGTGCCAGTAGGGCTAGCGGGAGAGTTGGTGAGCAGTTCTTC. Translation: CASRASGRVGEQFF.

V gene TRBV15 combines with J gene TRBJ2-2; perhaps TRBD2 as D (5 bases). The CDR3 runs 13 residues. The V and J ends lost 1 base and 8 bases respectively, with 8 bases between them. Germline V gene data show CDR1 as LNHNV and CDR2 as YYDKDF (reference sequence). CDR3 in DNA: TGTGCCACCAGCAGAGTGCGAGGGGGGGAGCTGTTTTTT. It encodes CATSRVRGGELFF.

J is TRBJ1-2 and V is TRBV11-2, with D uncertain. Looked up from germline, CDR1 is SGHAT and CDR2 is FQNNGV. Deletions cut 0 bases from V and 11 bases from J, with 10 bases between. The CDR3 runs 12 residues. The CDR3 DNA reads TGTGCCAGCAGCTTAGATCGGGAAAAGTACACCTTC. This sequence encodes CASSLDREKYTF.

J is TRBJ2-2 and V is TRBV5-1; no clear D. This CDR3 region has 16 residues. Between the trimmed V and J ends, which lost 3 bases and 0 bases, there was a span of 12 bases. CDR1 and CDR2 from the germline V gene are SGHRS and YFSETQ. The CDR3: CASSSGGVSNTGELFF. CDR3 DNA sequence: TGCGCCAGCAGCTCAGGTGGTGTCTCGAACACCGGGGAGCTGTTTTTT.

The chain uses TRBV7-3 and TRBJ2-1; TRBD2 matches 11 bases. The CDR3 runs to 12 residues. The J segment lost 15 bases and the V segment lost 4 bases, leaving 5 bases of the junction unmatched. CDR1 is SGHTA and CDR2 is FQGTGA in the germline V gene. CDR3 in amino acids: CASSSLAGGWFF. The DNA for the CDR3 is TGTGCCAGCAGCTCTCTAGCGGGGGGTTGGTTCTTC.

The V call is TRBV5-1, the J call TRBJ1-1, with TRBD1 matching 9 bases. Germline lookup yields CDR1 SGHRS and CDR2 YFSETQ. Trimming at V came to 4 bases and at J to 11 bases, leaving 9 bases not matched to a gene. CDR3 length: 13 residues. The CDR3 nucleotides are TGCGCCAGCAGCCCGGAGGGGACAGGGCGGGCTTTCTTT. Encoded protein: CASSPEGTGRAFF. Drawing the rest from reference TRBV5-1 and TRBJ1-1, the complete variable domain is KAGVTQTPRYLIKTRGQQVTLSCSPISGHRSVSWYQQTPGQGLQFLFEYFSETQRNKGNFPGRFSGRQFSNSRSEMNVSTLELGDSALYLCASSPEGTGRAFFGQGTRLTVV.

The J gene is TRBJ2-7, the V gene TRBV5-5, with 10 bases fitting TRBD2. Trimming took 5 bases from V and 3 from J; bases not matched to a gene: 2. The CDR3 length is 13 residues. Per the germline V gene, CDR1 is SGHKS and CDR2 is YYEKEE (reference sequence). CDR3 DNA: TGTGCCAGCAGAACTAGCGGGAACTACGAGCAGTACTTC. This sequence encodes CASRTSGNYEQYF.

J is TRBJ1-1 and V is TRBV18; 12 positions agree with TRBD1. Germline V gene lookup returns CDR1 KGHSH and CDR2 LQKENI. This CDR3 spans 18 amino acids. Losses at the gene ends were 4 bases for V and 4 bases for J; bases not matched to a gene: 13. CDR3 region: CASSLRPGQGAQVTEAFF. The CDR3 DNA is TGTGCCAGCTCACTACGGCCGGGACAGGGGGCGCAGGTCACTGAAGCTTTCTTT. Looking up the rest from reference TRBV18 and TRBJ1-1 gives the full variable domain: NAGVMQNPRHLVRRRGQEARLRCSPMKGHSHVYWYRQLPEEGLKFMVYLQKENIIDESGMPKERFSAEFPKEGPSILRIQQVVRGDSAAYFCASSLRPGQGAQVTEAFFGQGTRLTVV.

The genes are TRBV6-5 and TRBJ2-3; 8 bases agree with TRBD1. The CDR3 consists of 15 residues. CDR1 MNHEY and CDR2 SVGAGI come from the germline V gene. The V gene end was trimmed by 6 bases and the J gene end by 3 bases; junction bases not matched to a gene: 8. The CDR3 coding sequence is TGTGCCAGCAGCCAGGGACAGGTAGCGACAGATACGCAGTATTTT. Translated: CASSQGQVATDTQYF.

This clone appeared a few times. The chain employs TRBV10-2 and TRBJ2-3; D gene uncertain. The CDR3 extends over 12 amino acids. Trimming removed 0 bases at V and 10 bases at J, with 8 bases between. Germline lookup yields CDR1 WSHSY and CDR2 SAAADI. CDR3 in amino acids: CASSESTGSQYF. As DNA, the CDR3 is TGCGCCAGCAGTGAGTCGACCGGGTCGCAGTATTTT.

The chain couples TRBV5-1 to TRBJ2-3; TRBD2 matches at 8 bases. Trimming at V came to 2 bases and at J to 6 bases, leaving 11 bases not matched to a gene. The CDR3 runs 16 residues. Per germline, CDR1 SGHRS and CDR2 YFSETQ. CDR3 coding DNA: TGCGCCAGCAGCTTTGAAAGCGGGAGACGGTTGGATACGCAGTATTTT. Its protein product is CASSFESGRRLDTQYF.

This clone occurred once. The chain uses TRBV7-2 and TRBJ2-7; TRBD2 matches at 7 bases. The CDR3 runs 14 residues. Germline V gives CDR1 SGHTA, CDR2 FQGNSA. Trimming at V came to 3 bases and at J to 2 bases, leaving 4 bases not matched to a gene. The CDR3 loop is CASSLSGMPYEQYF. The CDR3 nucleotides read TGTGCCAGCAGCTTGAGCGGGATGCCCTACGAGCAGTACTTC.

This chain links TRBV7-2 with TRBJ2-3; D possibly corresponds to TRBD2 (7 bases). The V end was cut by 3 bases, the J end by 5 bases, with 15 bases between. There are 15 residues in the CDR3. Per germline, CDR1 SGHTA and CDR2 FQGNSA. The CDR3 region is CASSLGGRIGDTQYF. The DNA of the CDR3 is TGTGCCAGCAGCTTGGGGGGGCGCATCGGAGATACGCAGTATTTT.

The chain is built from TRBV6-1 and TRBJ1-1, with D perhaps TRBD1 (6 bases). The CDR3 contains 13 residues. Trimming removed 7 bases at V and 4 bases at J, with 13 bases between. Looked up from germline, CDR1 is MNHNS and CDR2 is SASEGT. The CDR3 here is CASTTEGGTEAFF. The CDR3 coding sequence is TGTGCCAGCACGACCGAAGGGGGCACTGAAGCTTTCTTT.

The rearrangement links TRBV2 to TRBJ2-1, with D possibly TRBD1 on 5 matching bases. Germline CDR1 and CDR2: SNHLY and FYNNEI. The V gene lost 3 bases and the J gene lost 11 bases, with 14 bases spanning the gap. The CDR3 consists of 13 residues. CDR3 sequence: CASSDGNRPKQFF. In DNA, the CDR3 is TGTGCCAGCAGTGATGGTAACAGGCCGAAGCAGTTCTTC.

The rearrangement joins TRBV5-6 to TRBJ1-4, with D tentatively TRBD1 (5 bases). V lost 5 bases, J lost 5 bases, and 16 bases lay in between. This CDR3 region has 15 residues. CDR1 is SGHDT and CDR2 is YYEEEE in the germline V gene. The CDR3 sequence: CASRRSMGGNEKLFF. CDR3 sequence (DNA): TGTGCCAGCAGGCGTTCAATGGGGGGAAATGAAAAACTGTTTTTT.

The rearrangement uses TRBV7-3 and TRBJ2-1, with 8 bases fitting TRBD2. J was trimmed by 9 bases and V by 3 bases; bases with no gene match: 7. Germline lookup yields CDR1 SGHTA and CDR2 FQGTGA. The CDR3 is made up of 14 amino acids. The CDR3 bases are TGTGCCAGCAGCTTGACCCCGGGACTAGGTGAGCAGTTCTTC. This codes for CASSLTPGLGEQFF.

V usage is TRBV2 and J usage is TRBJ2-1; 7 positions match TRBD1. Germline V gene lookup returns CDR1 SNHLY and CDR2 FYNNEI. The CDR3 length is 16 residues. The V gene end was trimmed by 6 bases and the J gene end by 0 bases; junction bases not matched to a gene: 8. In nucleotides, the CDR3 is TGTGCCAGCAGGAACCCGACAGGGCACTCCTACAATGAGCAGTTCTTC. Encoded protein: CASRNPTGHSYNEQFF.

This chain uses TRBV14 with TRBJ2-7; D ambiguous. This CDR3 spans 11 amino acids. Trimming removed 2 bases at V and 3 bases at J, with 2 bases between. Germline values: CDR1 SGHDN, CDR2 FVKESK. CDR3 loop: CASSQYYEQYF. The CDR3 DNA reads TGTGCCAGCAGCCAATACTACGAGCAGTACTTC.

The J gene is TRBJ1-5, the V gene TRBV6-1, with TRBD1 matching 9 bases. The CDR3 length is 14 residues. V trimming: 0 bases; J trimming: 7 bases; junction bases outside the gene matches: 1. Germline V lookup: CDR1 MNHNS, CDR2 SASEGT. The DNA of the CDR3 is TGTGCCAGCAGTGAAGCTGACAGGGGGCAGCCCCAGCATTTT. This codes for CASSEADRGQPQHF.

The gene calls are TRBV27 and TRBJ2-7; D remains ambiguous. The CDR3 is made up of 13 amino acids. The germline gives CDR1 MNHEY, CDR2 SMNVEV (reference sequence). V was pared by 3 bases and J by 5 bases, with 11 bases between. Here the CDR3 reads CASSFTYADEQYF. CDR3 DNA: TGTGCCAGCAGTTTCACCTATGCGGACGAGCAGTACTTC.

This clone was counted a single time. This chain uses TRBV6-5 with TRBJ2-7, with 10 positions matching TRBD2. Trimming cost V 6 bases and J 4 bases; bases outside gene matches: 9. The CDR3 is made up of 15 amino acids. Germline-derived CDR1 and CDR2 are MNHEY and SVGAGI. The CDR3 here is CASRKQLAGKYEQYF. In DNA, the CDR3 is TGTGCCAGCAGGAAACAACTAGCGGGGAAGTACGAGCAGTACTTC.

This CDR3 reads CASGRWDYSYEQYF. The DNA of the CDR3 is TGTGCTAGTGGTCGGTGGGACTACTCCTACGAGCAGTACTTC. The chain uses TRBV12-5 and TRBJ2-5, with 7 bases matching TRBD2. Matching the DNA end better, TRBJ2-7 makes the J call doubtful. CDR1 and CDR2 (germline): LGHNT, FRNRAP. The CDR3 loop spans 14 amino acids.

The genes are TRBV30 and TRBJ1-6; D is undetermined. V lost 1 base and J 8 bases, leaving 9 bases between the germline ends. CDR3 size: 13 residues. Germline assignment: CDR1 GTSNPN and CDR2 SVGIG (reference sequence). CDR3 coding DNA: TGTGCCTGGAGTGCGCACAGAGATTCACCCCTCCACTTT. This gives the protein CAWSAHRDSPLHF.

The gene calls are TRBV7-8 and TRBJ2-5; TRBD2 agrees at 9 bases. V lost 3 bases, J lost 3 bases, and 8 bases stayed unmatched. Germline values: CDR1 SGHVS, CDR2 FQNEAQ. The CDR3 extends over 16 amino acids. CDR3 nucleotides: TGTGCCAGCAGCTTTTATAAGCGGGGGGCTGAAGAGACCCAGTACTTC. Amino acid sequence: CASSFYKRGAEETQYF.